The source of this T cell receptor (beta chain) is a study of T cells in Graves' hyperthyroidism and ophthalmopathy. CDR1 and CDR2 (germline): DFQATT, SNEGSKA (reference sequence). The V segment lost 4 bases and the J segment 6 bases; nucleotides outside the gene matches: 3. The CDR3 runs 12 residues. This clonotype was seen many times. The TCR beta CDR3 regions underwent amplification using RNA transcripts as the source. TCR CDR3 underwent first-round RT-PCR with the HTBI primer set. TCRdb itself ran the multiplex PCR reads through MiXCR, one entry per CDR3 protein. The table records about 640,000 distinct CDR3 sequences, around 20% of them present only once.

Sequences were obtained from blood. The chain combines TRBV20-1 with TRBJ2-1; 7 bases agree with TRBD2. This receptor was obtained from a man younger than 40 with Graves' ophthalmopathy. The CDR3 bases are TGCAGTGCTATTGCGGGAGTCAATGAGCAGTTCTTC. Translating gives CSAIAGVNEQFF.